These 30 T cell receptor beta chains came from one sample sequenced in a study of blood T cell repertoires in COVID-19. Clones were read by immunoSEQ multiplex PCR, and TCRdb kept only the in-frame ones, dropping some. This table holds about 5,900 clones, around 90% found once. The sample consisted of peripheral blood. These receptors came from a man aged 55 to 70 with acute or convalescent COVID-19.

This clone appeared a single time. The V and J genes are TRBV24-1 and TRBJ2-3; perhaps TRBD2 as D (6 bases). Deletions cut 5 bases from V and 3 bases from J, with 11 bases between. The germline V gene encodes CDR1 KGHDR and CDR2 SFDVKD. The CDR3 totals 14 residues. As DNA, the CDR3 is TGTGCCACCAGTGCCGGAGGGGTAACAGATACGCAGTATTTT. Amino acids: CATSAGGVTDTQYF.

This chain connects TRBV5-1 to TRBJ1-3; the match to TRBD1 covers 7 bases. The V gene's germline CDR1 is SGHRS and CDR2 YFSETQ. With V trimmed by 4 bases and J by 3 bases, 4 bases remained unmatched. The CDR3 consists of 14 residues. The chain's CDR3 is CASSIDRVGNTIYF. Here the CDR3 DNA reads TGCGCCAGCAGCATCGACAGGGTTGGAAACACCATATATTTT.

The rearrangement links TRBV7-2 to TRBJ2-1; 10 nucleotides align to TRBD2. The ends lost 2 bases at V and 4 bases at J; junction bases unmatched: 2. Germline V gene sequence: CDR1 SGHTA, CDR2 FQGNSA. The CDR3 is 15 residues long. CDR3 residues: CASSLSGGAYNEQFF. The CDR3 DNA reads TGTGCCAGCAGCTTAAGCGGGGGGGCATACAATGAGCAGTTCTTC.

The DNA for the CDR3 is TGTGCCAGCAGCCTAAGGGGTTTGAGTGAAAAACTGTTTTTT. As protein: CASSLRGLSEKLFF. The chain employs TRBV11-2 and TRBJ1-4; D perhaps matches TRBD1 (5 bases). Germline lookup yields CDR1 SGHAT and CDR2 FQNNGV. V shed 5 bases and J shed 7 bases, with 14 bases lying between them. The CDR3 is made up of 14 amino acids.

The V gene is TRBV6-5, the J gene TRBJ1-4; perhaps TRBD1 as D (6 bases). Germline V gene lookup returns CDR1 MNHEY and CDR2 SVGAGI. V shed 7 bases and J shed 7 bases, with 13 bases lying between them. The CDR3 spans 13 residues. The CDR3 protein is CASKLRQAEKLFF. The DNA for the CDR3 is TGTGCCAGCAAACTAAGACAGGCTGAAAAACTGTTTTTT.

This chain links TRBV24-1 with TRBJ2-3; TRBD1 is a possible D gene (6 bases). This CDR3 spans 15 amino acids. Germline CDR1 is KGHDR and CDR2 is SFDVKD. V lost 4 bases to trimming and J lost 4 bases, with 14 bases between them. CDR3 amino acids: CATSDHPGESDTQYF. The DNA for the CDR3 is TGTGCCACCAGTGACCACCCAGGGGAGTCAGATACGCAGTATTTT.

The V call is TRBV5-4, the J call TRBJ1-2, with TRBD1 matching over 7 bases. The CDR3 is made up of 15 amino acids. The germline CDR1 and CDR2 sequences are SGHNT and YYREEE (reference sequence). Losses at the gene ends were 4 bases for V and 2 bases for J; bases not matched to a gene: 8. The CDR3 DNA sequence: TGTGCCAGCAGCACCTTCCGACAGGGCAACTATGGCTACACCTTC. This gives the protein CASSTFRQGNYGYTF.

The chain joins TRBV19 to TRBJ2-5; no firm D call. The CDR3 contains 13 residues. Germline V gives CDR1 LNHDA, CDR2 SQIVND (reference sequence). Trimming cost V 1 base and J 5 bases, with 8 bases left between them. The CDR3 region has the DNA TGTGCCAGTAGTATAGGAGTAGTGGAGACCCAGTACTTC. This encodes CASSIGVVETQYF.

A single count supports this clone. This chain connects TRBV15 to TRBJ1-1; D call uncertain. The ends were cut back, 0 bases at V and 4 bases at J, with 12 bases in the middle. The CDR3 totals 15 residues. The V gene's germline CDR1 is LNHNV and CDR2 YYDKDF (reference sequence). In DNA, the CDR3 is TGTGCCACCAGCAGAGATCGTACCGGTAGCACTGAAGCTTTCTTT. It encodes CATSRDRTGSTEAFF.

The gene calls are TRBV6-2 or TRBV6-3 and TRBJ2-1; TRBD2 is a possible D gene (6 bases). Trimming took 4 bases from V and 12 from J, leaving 13 bases between them. CDR1 MNHEY and CDR2 SVGEGT come from the germline V gene. The CDR3 spans 12 residues. The CDR3 sequence is CASSFGLYPQFF. The CDR3 nucleotides are TGTGCCAGCAGTTTTGGACTATATCCGCAGTTCTTC.

V usage is TRBV25-1 and J usage is TRBJ2-7; D possibly corresponds to TRBD1 (5 bases). Germline V gene sequence: CDR1 MGHDK, CDR2 SYGVNS. The V gene lost 8 bases and the J gene lost 2 bases, with 28 bases spanning the gap. This CDR3 has 18 residues. In DNA form, the CDR3 reads TGTGCCAGCCCCCACCCCCCAGGGTTTTTACGCACAACCTACGAGCAGTACTTC. This codes for CASPHPPGFLRTTYEQYF.

This clone appeared once. The chain is built from TRBV15 and TRBJ1-6, with D possibly TRBD1 on 6 matching bases. The CDR3 is made up of 15 amino acids. In germline, CDR1 is LNHNV, CDR2 YYDKDF (reference sequence). Deletions cut 3 bases from V and 3 bases from J, with 9 bases between. The CDR3 is CATSSKTGYNSPLHF. CDR3 coding DNA: TGTGCCACCAGCAGCAAGACAGGCTATAATTCACCCCTCCACTTT.

The rearrangement links TRBV7-9 to TRBJ2-1; 9 bases map to TRBD2. The CDR3 has 16 residues. Germline V gene lookup returns CDR1 SEHNR and CDR2 FQNEAQ (reference sequence). The V gene end was trimmed by 5 bases and the J gene end by 7 bases; junction bases not matched to a gene: 12. CDR3 loop: CASSLHELAGSNEQFF. The CDR3 nucleotides are TGTGCCAGCAGCCTCCATGAGCTAGCGGGAAGTAATGAGCAGTTCTTC.

CDR3 nucleotide sequence: TGTGCCAGTAGCCGAAGACAGGTGGACACCGGGGAGCTGTTTTTT. The encoded protein is CASSRRQVDTGELFF. This chain uses TRBV19 with TRBJ2-2; D is perhaps TRBD1 (6 bases). This CDR3 region has 15 residues. V dropped 6 bases and J dropped 3 bases, with 14 bases sitting between them. CDR1 LNHDA and CDR2 SQIVND come from the germline V gene (reference sequence).

The CDR3 sequence: CASSLVEETIYF. The CDR3 DNA reads as TGTGCCAGCAGCTTAGTGGAGGAAACCATATATTTT. The genes are TRBV7-9 and TRBJ1-3; D not resolved. Germline loops: CDR1 SEHNR, CDR2 FQNEAQ (reference sequence). This CDR3 has 12 amino acids. V lost 1 base, J lost 10 bases, and 8 bases lay in between.

The chain is built from TRBV19 and TRBJ2-7; the match to TRBD2 covers 8 bases. This CDR3 has 14 amino acids. After removal of 7 bases from V and 6 bases from J, the junction contained 11 bases not matched to a gene. CDR1 is LNHDA, CDR2 SQIVND, per germline (reference sequence). CDR3 sequence: CASNPSGGVLEQYF. In DNA form, the CDR3 reads TGTGCCAGTAATCCATCCGGGGGGGTGCTCGAGCAGTACTTC.

J is TRBJ2-7 and V is TRBV7-2; D gene uncertain. The CDR3 spans 13 residues. V dropped 5 bases and J dropped 5 bases, with 13 bases sitting between them. CDR1 is SGHTA, CDR2 FQGNSA, per germline. The CDR3 loop is CASSARTLDEQYV. CDR3 in DNA: TGTGCCAGCAGCGCCAGAACCTTGGACGAGCAGTACGTC.

The rearrangement links TRBV6-2 or TRBV6-3 to TRBJ2-1; the D gene is possibly TRBD2 (6 bases). The germline CDR1 and CDR2 sequences are MNHEY and SVGEGT. The CDR3 loop spans 14 amino acids. Between the trimmed V and J ends, which lost 6 bases and 7 bases, there was a span of 16 bases. The CDR3, as DNA: TGTGCCAGCAGCCGGGACTCCCCGAGAAATGAGCAGTTCTTC. Translation: CASSRDSPRNEQFF.

The J gene is TRBJ1-4, the V gene TRBV29-1, with a weak D call TRBD1 (6 bases). This CDR3 is 14 amino acids long. The V end was cut by 4 bases, the J end by 0 bases, with 9 bases between. Germline CDR1 SQVTM, CDR2 ANQGSEA. As DNA, the CDR3 is TGCAGCGTTGCCGCAGGGGCAACTAATGAAAAACTGTTTTTT. Translating it yields CSVAAGATNEKLFF.

The chain is built from TRBV5-8 and TRBJ1-5; TRBD1 agrees at 7 bases. This CDR3 has 14 amino acids. With V trimmed by 0 bases and J by 6 bases, 3 bases remained unmatched. Germline CDR1 SGHTS, CDR2 YDEGEE. CDR3 amino acids: CASSLGGGSQPQHF. The CDR3 region has the DNA TGTGCCAGCAGCTTGGGAGGGGGCAGTCAGCCCCAGCATTTT.

The chain uses TRBV10-3 and TRBJ2-5; TRBD1 agrees at 8 bases. The CDR3 extends over 15 amino acids. The V and J ends lost 5 bases and 4 bases, in that order; junction bases with no gene match: 9. Germline lookup yields CDR1 ENHRY and CDR2 SYGVKD. DNA of the CDR3: TGTGCCATCAGTACCCAGGGGGCTTTGGGAGAGACCCAGTACTTC. This gives the protein CAISTQGALGETQYF.

The rearrangement links TRBV2 to TRBJ2-1; TRBD2 might be the D (5 bases). Germline CDR1 and CDR2: SNHLY and FYNNEI. V was trimmed by 0 bases and J by 7 bases, leaving 19 bases between them. The CDR3 length is 17 residues. CDR3: CASSEAVPGMNRNEQFF. As DNA, the CDR3 is TGTGCCAGCAGTGAAGCTGTCCCGGGAATGAATAGAAATGAGCAGTTCTTC.

V and J are TRBV6-9 and TRBJ2-4; 9 nucleotides agree with TRBD2. The CDR3 sequence is 16 residues long. Germline V gene sequence: CDR1 MNHGY, CDR2 SVAAGI. The trim removed 8 bases at V and 3 bases at J, leaving 11 bases unmatched. CDR3 sequence reads: CASGCGGELVKNIQYF. The CDR3 DNA is TGTGCCAGCGGATGCGGGGGGGAATTAGTCAAAAACATTCAGTACTTC.

The genes are TRBV6-5 and TRBJ1-4; the match to TRBD1 covers 8 bases. Germline CDR1 reads MNHEY; CDR2 reads SVGAGI. This CDR3 spans 14 amino acids. Losses at the gene ends were 6 bases for V and 7 bases for J; bases not matched to a gene: 7. The CDR3 bases are TGTGCCAGCAGCCGACAGGGGTTAGGTGAAAAACTGTTTTTT. This translates into CASSRQGLGEKLFF.

This CDR3 reads CASSHAGGEQFF. CDR3 DNA sequence: TGTGCCAGCAGCCATGCAGGGGGTGAGCAGTTCTTC. The chain carries TRBV3-1 (or the pseudogene TRBV3-2) and TRBJ2-1; 7 positions match TRBD1. V was pared by 3 bases and J by 9 bases, with 2 bases of the junction left unmatched. From germline, CDR1 is LGHDT and CDR2 YNNKEL (reference sequence). The CDR3 consists of 12 residues.

The chain has TRBV28 and TRBJ1-5; D is ambiguous. Per germline, CDR1 MDHEN and CDR2 SYDVKM. The CDR3 is 14 amino acids. Trimming took 5 bases from V and 4 from J, leaving 12 bases between them. The CDR3: CASSPAGGNQPQHF. CDR3 sequence (DNA): TGTGCCAGCAGTCCAGCGGGTGGAAATCAGCCCCAGCATTTT.

The chain is built from TRBV18 and TRBJ2-7, with TRBD1 as a possible D gene (6 bases). Looked up from germline, CDR1 is KGHSH and CDR2 is LQKENI. V shed 1 base and J shed 3 bases, with 19 bases lying between them. This CDR3 region has 17 residues. The CDR3 sequence: CASSPRATGGADYEQYV. The DNA of the CDR3 is TGTGCCAGCTCACCACGTGCGACAGGAGGCGCCGACTACGAGCAGTACGTC.

This clone was counted only a few times. The chain has TRBV4-1 and TRBJ2-5, with D unclear. The germline V gene encodes CDR1 MGHRA and CDR2 YSYEKL. CDR3 length: 14 residues. V lost 2 bases and J lost 2, with 9 bases in between. CDR3 amino acids: CASSQKPSQETQYF. CDR3 DNA sequence: TGCGCCAGCAGCCAAAAACCTAGTCAAGAGACCCAGTACTTC.

This sequence joins TRBV5-8 and TRBJ2-5, with D possibly being TRBD2 (6 bases). In germline, CDR1 is SGHTS, CDR2 YDEGEE. V was trimmed by 5 bases and J by 2 bases, leaving 13 bases between them. This CDR3 has 14 amino acids. CDR3 in DNA: TGTGCCAGCAGTCTCGGGACTTCGCAAGAGACCCAGTACTTC. Amino acid sequence: CASSLGTSQETQYF.

This clone was seen more than once but under ten times. The chain joins TRBV18 to TRBJ2-7; 7 bases map to TRBD2. This CDR3 region has 15 residues. In germline, CDR1 is KGHSH, CDR2 LQKENI. J was trimmed by 2 bases and V by 5 bases; bases with no gene match: 9. Here the CDR3 reads CASSSMLGGTYEQYV. CDR3 nucleotides: TGTGCCAGCTCAAGTATGTTGGGAGGGACCTACGAGCAGTACGTC.